These 18 T cell receptor beta chains were all obtained from the same sample, sequenced in a study of cytomegalovirus exposure and HLA in healthy donors. The primer mix had 60 Vbeta and 13 Jbeta primers. Sequencing was performed with immunoSEQ multiplex PCR; in TCRdb, only in-frame clones are kept and a portion is missing. The data hold about 160,000 clones, with 60% to 75% observed a single time. Sequenced material: PBMCs. These receptors were taken from a woman aged 50 to 60 in good health and CMV-seropositive.

The chain combines TRBV25-1 with TRBJ2-7, with TRBD2 as a possible D gene (7 bases). The germline V gene encodes CDR1 MGHDK and CDR2 SYGVNS. CDR3 length equals 13 residues. Trimming cost V 6 bases and J 2 bases, with 11 bases left between them. The DNA for the CDR3 is TGTGCCAGCAGGGACGGGGGGCCCTACGAGCAGTACTTC. Translating gives CASRDGGPYEQYF.

V gene TRBV4-2 combines with J gene TRBJ1-2; 7 bases match TRBD1. Per the germline V gene, CDR1 is LGHNA and CDR2 is YNFKEQ. The CDR3 loop spans 16 amino acids. The V gene end was trimmed by 1 base and the J gene end by 2 bases; junction bases not matched to a gene: 7. CDR3 region: CASSQGGGGQNYGYTF. In DNA, the CDR3 is TGTGCCAGCAGCCAAGGAGGAGGGGGACAGAACTATGGCTACACCTTC.

In DNA, the CDR3 is TGTGCCGCAACCCCGGGGGTCTTCCAGAACTATGGCTACACCTTC. Encoded protein: CAATPGVFQNYGYTF. This chain links TRBV6-1 with TRBJ1-2; TRBD1 is a possible D gene (5 bases). Germline values: CDR1 MNHNS, CDR2 SASEGT. This CDR3 is built from 15 residues. Deletions cut 11 bases from V and 2 bases from J, with 21 bases between.

A single count supports this clone. Other DNA sequences from this sample encode an identical CDR3 as well. The chain employs TRBV7-9 and TRBJ2-1, with D uncertain. The germline gives CDR1 SEHNR, CDR2 FQNEAQ (reference sequence). This CDR3 region has 14 residues. Deletions cut 0 bases from V and 3 bases from J, with 6 bases between. The CDR3 region has the DNA TGTGCCAGCAGCTTAGCGGGCAGCTACAATGAGCAGTTCTTC. Translated: CASSLAGSYNEQFF.

The V gene is TRBV6-5, the J gene TRBJ2-7; 7 nucleotides agree with TRBD1. This CDR3 has 14 residues. After removal of 0 bases from V and 6 bases from J, the junction contained 5 bases not matched to a gene. Germline CDR1 reads MNHEY; CDR2 reads SVGAGI. CDR3 nucleotide sequence: TGTGCCAGCAGTTACTCTTACAGGGGCGGCGAGCAGTACTTC. Protein product: CASSYSYRGGEQYF.

V is TRBV5-1 and J is TRBJ1-1; D call uncertain. The ends were cut back, 5 bases at V and 2 bases at J, with 4 bases in the middle. This CDR3 contains 11 residues. Germline assignment: CDR1 SGHRS and CDR2 YFSETQ. CDR3 sequence reads: CASRSNTEAFF. In DNA, the CDR3 is TGCGCCAGCAGGAGTAACACTGAAGCTTTCTTT.

This clone was detected once. This sequence joins TRBV7-8 and TRBJ1-1, with a weak D call TRBD1 (5 bases). The germline V gene has CDR1 SGHVS and CDR2 FQNEAQ. The CDR3 covers 16 residues. Trimming took off 1 base at V and 0 bases at J, with 12 bases between the two ends. CDR3 in DNA: TGTGCCAGCAGCTTAGAAGGGGCGGTAATGAACACTGAAGCTTTCTTT. Its translation is CASSLEGAVMNTEAFF.

J is TRBJ1-3 and V is TRBV5-6; 7 bases are a match to TRBD1. The trim removed 0 bases at V and 3 bases at J, leaving 15 bases unmatched. CDR3 size: 19 residues. Germline values: CDR1 SGHDT, CDR2 YYEEEE. The CDR3 loop reads CASSLDRGFIIPDGNTIYF. The CDR3, as DNA: TGTGCCAGCAGCTTGGACAGGGGATTTATCATCCCAGATGGAAACACCATATATTTT.

This rearrangement joins TRBV7-9 to TRBJ1-6; 7 bases agree with TRBD1. The CDR3 sequence is 13 residues long. With 6 bases clipped from V and 9 bases from J, the junction kept 5 bases outside the gene matches. Germline CDR1 is SEHNR and CDR2 is FQNEAQ (reference sequence). The CDR3 DNA is TGTGCCAGCAGGCAGGGGGAACGTTCACCCCTCCACTTT. Encoded protein: CASRQGERSPLHF.

The chain joins TRBV7-8 to TRBJ2-1; 10 bases line up with TRBD2. The junction had 5 bases not matched to a gene; V was cut back by 2 bases and J by 7 bases. CDR1 and CDR2 from the germline V gene are SGHVS and FQNEAQ. The CDR3 loop spans 15 amino acids. Here the CDR3 reads CASSLQRGGRNEQFF. Written as DNA, the CDR3 is TGTGCCAGCAGCTTACAGCGGGGGGGCAGAAATGAGCAGTTCTTC.

The chain uses TRBV7-2 and TRBJ2-5; TRBD2 aligns across 7 bases. CDR1 is SGHTA, CDR2 FQGNSA, per germline. The CDR3 covers 13 residues. V shed 1 base and J 4 bases; nucleotides not matched to a gene: 0. CDR3 DNA: TGTGCCAGCAGCTTAGAGCGGGGAGAGACCCAGTACTTC. Its protein product is CASSLERGETQYF.

The chain carries TRBV5-1 and TRBJ1-1; 10 positions match TRBD1. The CDR3 has 16 residues. Germline V gene data show CDR1 as SGHRS and CDR2 as YFSETQ. With V trimmed by 3 bases and J by 9 bases, 14 bases remained unmatched. DNA for the CDR3: TGCGCCAGCAGCTCCTTCCGACAGGGGGCGCGGTCTCAAGCTTTCTTT. It yields the protein CASSSFRQGARSQAFF.

This chain joins TRBV7-2 and TRBJ1-1; a weak D match, TRBD1 (5 bases). V was shortened by 1 base and J by 2 bases, with 14 bases between the two germline ends. Germline values: CDR1 SGHTA, CDR2 FQGNSA. The CDR3 sequence is 16 residues long. CDR3 in amino acids: CASSLDGAGGNTEAFF. The CDR3 nucleotides read TGTGCCAGCAGCTTAGATGGGGCGGGGGGTAACACTGAAGCTTTCTTT.

V is TRBV7-9 and J is TRBJ1-1; a possible D gene is TRBD1 (6 bases). The germline gives CDR1 SEHNR, CDR2 FQNEAQ (reference sequence). Deletions cut 5 bases from V and 6 bases from J, with 19 bases between. The CDR3 has 15 residues. CDR3: CASSPPGGHIPEAFF. CDR3 sequence (DNA): TGTGCCAGCAGCCCCCCTGGGGGACATATCCCTGAAGCTTTCTTT.

This clone appeared a single time. This sequence joins TRBV7-8 and TRBJ1-1, with D possibly being TRBD1 (5 bases). The CDR3 consists of 17 residues. V was pared by 2 bases and J by 3 bases, with 19 bases between. Germline-derived CDR1 and CDR2 are SGHVS and FQNEAQ. The chain's CDR3 is CASSLKLARGTYTEAFF. CDR3 in DNA: TGTGCCAGCAGCTTAAAATTGGCTCGGGGGACCTACACTGAAGCTTTCTTT. The full variable domain, completed using reference TRBV7-8 and TRBJ1-1, is GAGVSQSPRYKVAKRGQDVALRCDPISGHVSLFWYQQALGQGPEFLTYFQNEAQLDKSGLPSDRFFAERPEGSVSTLKIQRTQQEDSAVYLCASSLKLARGTYTEAFFGQGTRLTVV.

DNA for the CDR3: TGTGCCACAGAGGGGGACATGAACACTGAAGCTTTCTTT. Translated: CATEGDMNTEAFF. The rearrangement links TRBV15 to TRBJ1-1; a weak D match, TRBD1 (6 bases). V lost 9 bases and J 0 bases, leaving 11 bases between the germline ends. This CDR3 has 13 amino acids. Germline loops: CDR1 LNHNV, CDR2 YYDKDF (reference sequence).

The chain couples TRBV29-1 to TRBJ1-3; D uncertain. The germline V gene has CDR1 SQVTM and CDR2 ANQGSEA. Trimming took off 7 bases at V and 0 bases at J, with 13 bases between the two ends. The CDR3 has 14 amino acids. CDR3 sequence: CSALSSFSGNTIYF. CDR3 DNA sequence: TGCAGCGCGCTCAGTAGCTTCTCTGGAAACACCATATATTTT.

The V gene is TRBV30, the J gene TRBJ1-1; TRBD1 matches 7 bases. There are 11 residues in the CDR3. Germline lookup yields CDR1 GTSNPN and CDR2 SVGIG (reference sequence). V lost 4 bases, J lost 7 bases, and 3 bases stayed unmatched. Written as DNA, the CDR3 is TGTGCCTGGAATCGACAGGGTGAAGCTTTCTTT. Translation gives CAWNRQGEAFF.